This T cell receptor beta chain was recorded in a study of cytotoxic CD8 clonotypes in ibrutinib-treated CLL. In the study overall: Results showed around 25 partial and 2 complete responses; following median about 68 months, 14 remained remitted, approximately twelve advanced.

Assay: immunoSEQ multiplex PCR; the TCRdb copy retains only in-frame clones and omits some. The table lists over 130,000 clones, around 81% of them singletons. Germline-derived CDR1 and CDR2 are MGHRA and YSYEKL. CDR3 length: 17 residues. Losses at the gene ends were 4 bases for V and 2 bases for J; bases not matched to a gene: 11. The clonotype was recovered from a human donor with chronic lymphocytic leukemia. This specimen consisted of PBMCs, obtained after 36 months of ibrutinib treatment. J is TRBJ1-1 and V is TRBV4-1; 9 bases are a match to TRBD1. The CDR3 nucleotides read TGCGCCAGCAGCCCCGACGTTGGGACAGGGTCCAACACTGAAGCTTTCTTT. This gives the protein CASSPDVGTGSNTEAFF.